This is a list of T cell receptor beta chains from one sample in a study of blood T cells in healthy people across ages. TCRdb ran MiXCR on the 5' RACE reads and lists one entry per CDR3 protein. The sample carries 650,000 to 700,000 distinct CDR3 sequences, more than 45% recorded once. Material: blood. The receptors stem from an elderly woman in good health. CDR3s include the opening cysteine and the closing phenylalanine or tryptophan. Each record gives: D gene, clone size, V gene, J gene, CDR3 protein, CDR3 DNA. A D gene is named only where the DNA matches it firmly. Clone size appears in some rows only: once, few, many, or a class for an expanded clone.

>TRBD1|NA|TRBV12-3/TRBV12-4|TRBJ2-1
CAGSLGQGVYNEQFF
TGTGCCGGCAGTTTAGGGCAGGGGGTCTACAATGAGCAGTTCTTC
>TRBD1|NA|TRBV29-1|TRBJ2-2
CSVASDRGFTGELFF
TGCAGCGTCGCTTCCGACAGGGGATTCACCGGGGAGCTGTTTTTT
>NA|NA|TRBV12-3/TRBV12-4|TRBJ2-4
CASRGPERLQYF
TGTGCCAGCAGGGGGCCTGAACGGTTGCAGTACTTC
>NA|NA|TRBV4-2|TRBJ2-7
CASSQDSRTSCEQYF
TGTGCCAGCAGCCAAGATTCCCGGACGAGCTGCGAGCAGTACTTC
>NA|NA|TRBV6-2/TRBV6-3|TRBJ1-2
CASSLDLWGYTF
TGTGCCAGCAGTCTGGATCTGTGGGGCTACACCTTC
>NA|NA|TRBV29-1|TRBJ2-7
CSVAGIPATGHEQYF
TGCAGCGTTGCGGGTATCCCAGCGACAGGCCACGAGCAGTACTTC
>NA|NA|TRBV4-3|TRBJ2-7
CASSQGKGTYEQYF
TGCGCCAGCAGCCAAGGTAAAGGGACCTACGAGCAGTACTTC
>NA|NA|TRBV20-1|TRBJ1-1
CSARVSRTRVNTEAFF
TGCAGTGCTAGAGTGTCCCGGACAAGGGTGAACACTGAAGCTTTCTTT
>TRBD1|NA|TRBV7-2|TRBJ2-3
CASSFGTGGGRDTQYF
TGTGCCAGCAGCTTCGGGACAGGGGGCGGAAGGGATACGCAGTATTTT
>NA|NA|TRBV12-3/TRBV12-4|TRBJ2-7
CASSLREGEQYF
TGTGCCAGCAGTTTAAGGGAAGGCGAGCAGTACTTC
>NA|NA|TRBV29-1|TRBJ2-7
CSVEDPHPQAGSLYEQYF
TGCAGCGTTGAAGATCCCCATCCCCAAGCCGGGAGCCTGTACGAGCAGTACTTC
>NA|many|TRBV27|TRBJ2-1
CASRTGERDQFF
TGTGCCAGCAGAACAGGGGAGCGGGATCAGTTCTTC
>TRBD2|NA|TRBV20-1|TRBJ2-3
CGGVAGELGTDTQYF
TGCGGGGGAGTAGCGGGAGAGTTGGGAACAGATACGCAGTATTTT
>NA|NA|TRBV5-1|TRBJ2-2
CASSLEAGRWTGELFF
TGCGCCAGCAGCTTGGAGGCAGGGCGGTGGACCGGGGAGCTGTTTTTT
>NA|NA|TRBV10-3|TRBJ2-5
CAISESEGRKETQYF
TGTGCCATCAGTGAGTCGGAGGGGCGTAAAGAGACCCAGTACTTC
>TRBD1|many|TRBV25-1|TRBJ1-2
CASSDYRGNYGYTF
TGTGCCAGCTCAGACTACAGGGGAAACTATGGCTACACCTTC
>NA|NA|TRBV7-3|TRBJ2-1
CASSLGRANYNELFF
TGTGCCAGCAGCTTGGGACGGGCGAATTACAATGAGCTGTTCTTC
>TRBD1|few|TRBV30|TRBJ2-3
CAWTPPGQGTQYF
TGTGCCTGGACCCCGCCGGGACAGGGAACGCAGTATTTT
>NA|many|TRBV7-9|TRBJ2-1
CASSLTDGDNEQFF
TGTGCCAGCAGCTTAACGGACGGAGACAATGAGCAGTTCTTC
>NA|NA|TRBV19|TRBJ2-7
CASSIVHRYYEQYF
TGTGCCAGTAGTATAGTTCACCGATACTACGAGCAGTACTTC
>NA|NA|TRBV29-1|TRBJ1-5
CSVGGGDQPQHF
TGCAGCGTTGGGGGGGGTGATCAGCCCCAGCATTTT
>NA|NA|TRBV25-1|TRBJ2-1
CASSEWDLINEQFF
TGTGCCAGCAGTGAATGGGACTTGATCAATGAGCAGTTCTTC
>TRBD1|NA|TRBV29-1|TRBJ1-2
CSVHRGGGGYTF
TGCAGCGTTCACAGGGGAGGCGGTGGCTACACCTTC
>NA|many|TRBV7-9|TRBJ1-1
CASLGWTDTEAFF
TGTGCCAGCCTGGGGTGGACGGACACTGAAGCTTTCTTT
>NA|NA|TRBV28|TRBJ2-7
CASSTVQGLVYF
TGTGCCAGCAGTACAGTCCAAGGGCTGGTGTACTTC
>NA|many|TRBV6-5|TRBJ2-6
CASTITSGSGANVLTF
TGTGCCAGCACTATTACCTCGGGAAGTGGGGCCAACGTCCTGACTTTC
>NA|NA|TRBV20-1|TRBJ1-6
CSVARALTGSPLHF
TGCAGTGTGGCCAGGGCCTTAACGGGGTCACCCCTCCACTTT
>NA|NA|TRBV5-8|TRBJ2-1
CATTGQETQFF
TGTGCCACTACAGGGCAAGAGACCCAGTTCTTC
>NA|few|TRBV20-1|TRBJ2-1
CSARIYVSSYNEQFF
TGCAGTGCTAGGATTTATGTGAGCTCCTACAATGAGCAGTTCTTC
>NA|once|TRBV12-3/TRBV12-4|TRBJ2-5
CASSADWGAQYF
TGTGCCAGCAGTGCAGACTGGGGGGCCCAGTACTTC
>TRBD1|NA|TRBV5-5|TRBJ2-7
CASSLEGQNYEQYF
TGTGCCAGCAGCTTGGAGGGACAGAACTACGAGCAGTACTTC
>NA|few|TRBV7-9|TRBJ2-5
CASRMGVEETQYF
TGTGCCAGCCGGATGGGGGTGGAAGAGACCCAGTACTTC
>NA|NA|TRBV20-1|TRBJ2-7
CSASPLSGRAYEQYF
TGCAGTGCTAGCCCCCTTAGCGGAAGAGCCTACGAGCAGTACTTC
>NA|many|TRBV6-6|TRBJ2-7
CASRGQNYEQYF
TGTGCCAGCAGAGGACAGAACTACGAGCAGTACTTC
>TRBD1|few|TRBV6-5|TRBJ2-2
CASSVGQGWNTGELFF
TGTGCCAGCAGCGTCGGACAGGGGTGGAACACCGGGGAGCTGTTTTTT
>NA|many|TRBV10-3|TRBJ2-7
CAISGGASAISYEQYF
TGTGCCATCAGCGGGGGTGCTAGCGCCATCTCCTACGAGCAGTACTTC
>NA|NA|TRBV5-8|TRBJ2-1
CASSLGAVEQFF
TGTGCCAGCAGCCTCGGGGCCGTTGAGCAGTTCTTC
>TRBD2|many|TRBV28|TRBJ2-3
CASSQSGRITDTQYF
TGTGCCAGCAGCCAGAGCGGGAGGATAACAGATACGCAGTATTTT
>TRBD1|once|TRBV7-6|TRBJ1-6
CASSIGQGLTEPLHF
TGTGCCAGCAGCATCGGACAGGGACTCACCGAACCCCTCCACTTT
>NA|few|TRBV5-1|TRBJ2-7
CASSDQGVNEQYF
TGCGCCAGCAGTGACCAGGGTGTAAACGAGCAGTACTTC
>NA|few|TRBV7-2|TRBJ1-5
CASSLTAGAGQPQHF
TGTGCCAGCAGCTTAACGGCCGGAGCCGGTCAGCCCCAGCATTTT
>TRBD1|NA|TRBV12-3/TRBV12-4|TRBJ1-2
CASSAPGGDGYTF
TGTGCCAGCAGTGCACCAGGGGGCGATGGCTACACCTTC
>TRBD2|many|TRBV9|TRBJ2-5
CASSPMLAEETQYF
TGTGCCAGCAGCCCGATGCTAGCGGAAGAGACCCAGTACTTC
>TRBD2|NA|TRBV29-1|TRBJ2-1
CSRTSGHNEQFF
TGCAGCCGGACTAGCGGGCATAATGAGCAGTTCTTC
>NA|NA|TRBV12-3/TRBV12-4|TRBJ1-2
CASMGGYYGYTF
TGTGCCAGCATGGGGGGGTACTATGGCTACACCTTC
>NA|many|TRBV9|TRBJ2-1
CASSVGSERTYNEQFF
TGTGCCAGCAGCGTAGGCTCCGAGAGGACCTACAATGAGCAGTTCTTC
>TRBD2|NA|TRBV20-1|TRBJ2-5
CSARRSGNEQYF
TGCAGTGCTAGGCGTAGCGGGAATGAGCAGTACTTC
>TRBD2|many|TRBV4-2|TRBJ2-3
CASSQESGGTSTDTQYF
TGTGCCAGCAGCCAAGAATCCGGGGGGACTAGCACAGATACGCAGTATTTT
>NA|many|TRBV5-1|TRBJ2-7
CASSWASRYEQYF
TGCGCCAGCAGCTGGGCTAGTCGCTACGAGCAGTACTTC
>NA|many|TRBV12-3/TRBV12-4|TRBJ2-1
CASRSTRAPSYNEQFF
TGTGCCAGCAGATCTACCAGGGCCCCATCCTACAATGAGCAGTTCTTC